This T cell receptor (beta chain) was observed in a study of T cells after yellow fever vaccination. By share, this clonotype ranks as medium-sized (0.01 to 0.1%). Antigen: not known. CDR1 and CDR2 (germline): SEHNR, FQNEAQ (reference sequence). The CDR3 spans 15 residues. J lost 5 bases, V lost 1 base, and 5 bases had no gene match. In making TCR cDNA, 5'RACE template switching added a universal primer site and UMIs to it. TCRdb re-derived calls from the 5' RACE reads in MiXCR, one entry per CDR3 protein. This table holds about 170,000 distinct CDR3 sequences, approximately 10% found once. General study findings and limits: Overall, a small share of clonotypes was seen in both CD4 and CD8 compartments. Weaker, the secondary response had a peak occurring faster, on day 5 versus 15.

The specimen comprised CD8+ T cells sorted from PBMCs, sampled 15 days after the yellow fever booster vaccination. The receptor was isolated from a man younger than 35 who received the YFV17D yellow fever vaccine. The V and J genes are TRBV7-9 and TRBJ2-1; 7 bases map to TRBD2. The CDR3 DNA sequence: TGTGCCAGCAGCTTAGTTGGAGCGGGGAACAATGAGCAGTTCTTC. It yields the protein CASSLVGAGNNEQFF.